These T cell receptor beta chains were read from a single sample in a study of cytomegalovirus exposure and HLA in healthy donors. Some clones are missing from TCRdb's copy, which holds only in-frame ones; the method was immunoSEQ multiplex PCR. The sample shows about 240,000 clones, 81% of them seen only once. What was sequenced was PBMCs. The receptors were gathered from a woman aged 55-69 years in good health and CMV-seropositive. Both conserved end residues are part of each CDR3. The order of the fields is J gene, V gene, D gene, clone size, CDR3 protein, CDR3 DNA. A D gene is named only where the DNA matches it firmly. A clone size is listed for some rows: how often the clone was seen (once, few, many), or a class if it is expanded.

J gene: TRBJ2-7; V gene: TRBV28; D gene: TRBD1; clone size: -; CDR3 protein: CASSLGDRVHEQYF; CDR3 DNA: TGTGCCAGCAGTTTAGGGGACAGGGTCCACGAGCAGTACTTC
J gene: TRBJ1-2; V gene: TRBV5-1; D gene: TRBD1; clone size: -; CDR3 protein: CASRFRTGNYGYTF; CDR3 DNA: TGCGCCAGCAGATTCCGGACAGGAAACTATGGCTACACCTTC
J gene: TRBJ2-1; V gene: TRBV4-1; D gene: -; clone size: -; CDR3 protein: CASKAGSNSYNEQFF; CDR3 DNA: TGCGCCAGCAAGGCGGGGAGTAACTCCTACAATGAGCAGTTCTTC
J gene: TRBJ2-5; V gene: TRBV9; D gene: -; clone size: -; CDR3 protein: CASSVGGGALGAETQYF; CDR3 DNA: TGTGCCAGCAGCGTGGGAGGGGGTGCCCTGGGGGCAGAGACCCAGTACTTC
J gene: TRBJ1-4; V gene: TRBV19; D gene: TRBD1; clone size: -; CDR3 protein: CASSRQGVYEKLFF; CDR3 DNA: TGTGCCAGTAGTAGACAGGGGGTTTACGAAAAACTGTTTTTT
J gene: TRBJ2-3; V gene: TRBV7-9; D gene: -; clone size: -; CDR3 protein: CASSLRQGTDTQYF; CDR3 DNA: TGTGCCAGCAGCCTCCGACAGGGCACAGATACGCAGTATTTT
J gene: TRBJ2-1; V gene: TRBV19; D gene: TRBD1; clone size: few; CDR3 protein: CASSHRQGNEQFF; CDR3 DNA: TGTGCCAGTAGTCACCGACAGGGGAATGAGCAGTTCTTC
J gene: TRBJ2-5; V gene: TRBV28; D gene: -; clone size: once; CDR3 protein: CASSSPRQNFKSDQYF; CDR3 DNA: TGTGCCAGCAGTTCACCTCGACAGAACTTTAAGAGTGACCAGTACTTC
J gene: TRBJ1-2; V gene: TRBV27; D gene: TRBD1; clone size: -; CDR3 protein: CASSFSGTGLGGYTF; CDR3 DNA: TGTGCCAGCAGTTTCTCCGGGACAGGGCTGGGCGGCTACACCTTC
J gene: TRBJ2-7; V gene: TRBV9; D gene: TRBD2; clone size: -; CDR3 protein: CASSVDPSGRYEQYF; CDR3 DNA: TGTGCCAGCAGCGTAGATCCTAGCGGGAGATACGAGCAGTACTTC
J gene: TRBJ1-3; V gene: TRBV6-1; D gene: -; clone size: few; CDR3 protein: CATLQTTVGNTIYF; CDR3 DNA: TGTGCCACCCTTCAAACTACCGTGGGAAACACCATATATTTT
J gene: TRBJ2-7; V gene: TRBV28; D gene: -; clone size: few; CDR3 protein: CASSLLGGAEYF; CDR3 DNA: TGTGCCAGCAGTTTATTGGGGGGGGCGGAGTACTTC
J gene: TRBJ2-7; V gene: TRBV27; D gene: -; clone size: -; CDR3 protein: CASSALSTYEQYF; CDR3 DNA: TGTGCCAGCAGCGCTCTTAGCACCTACGAGCAGTACTTC
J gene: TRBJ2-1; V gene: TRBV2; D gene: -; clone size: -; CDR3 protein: CASSVTGTFTYNEQFF; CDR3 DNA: TGTGCCAGCAGTGTCACCGGGACTTTTACATACAATGAGCAGTTCTTC
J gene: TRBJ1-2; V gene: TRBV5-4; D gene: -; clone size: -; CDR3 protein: CASTHRRGGYGYTF; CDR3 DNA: TGTGCCAGCACGCACCGGCGGGGAGGCTATGGCTACACCTTC
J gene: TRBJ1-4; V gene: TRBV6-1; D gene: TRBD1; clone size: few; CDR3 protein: CASSEDRGGAGFF; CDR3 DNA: TGTGCCAGCAGTGAAGACAGGGGGGGCGCAGGGTTTTTT
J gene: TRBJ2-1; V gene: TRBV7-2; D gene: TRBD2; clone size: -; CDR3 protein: CASSLLVAGSRFGEQFF; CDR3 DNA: TGTGCCAGCAGCTTACTTGTAGCGGGTTCCAGATTTGGAGAGCAGTTCTTC
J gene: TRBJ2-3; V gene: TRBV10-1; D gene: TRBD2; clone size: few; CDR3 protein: CASSEINSGMYTQYF; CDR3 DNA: TGCGCCAGCTCCGAAATTAATAGCGGGATGTATACGCAGTATTTT